Described below is a single T cell receptor (beta chain) sequence and its context. Its antigen is not identified. Researchers ran the PCR with 60 Vbeta and 13 Jbeta primers. Assay used: immunoSEQ multiplex PCR; TCRdb lists only in-frame clones, some missing. The profile shows 120,000 or so clones, approximately 69% of them singletons. Trimming took off 5 bases at V and 5 bases at J, with 9 bases between the two ends. The CDR3 totals 13 residues. Looked up from germline, CDR1 is MDHEN and CDR2 is SYDVKM. The data originate from a study of cytomegalovirus exposure and HLA in healthy donors. Points from the study as a whole: Some V segments, including TRBV6-2 and TRBV6-3, were excluded as indistinguishable. Analysis performed later showed TCR beta chains linked to HLA being more clonally expanded than equally common others.

This TCR was sampled from a woman aged 45-65 years in good health and CMV-seropositive. This chain connects TRBV28 to TRBJ1-4; D is perhaps TRBD1 (5 bases). Sequenced: PBMCs. The chain's CDR3 is CASSSGGNEKLFF. Here the CDR3 DNA reads TGTGCCAGCAGTAGCGGGGGGAATGAAAAACTGTTTTTT.